The clone carrying this T cell receptor beta chain was detected only a few times. As yet, its antigen is unknown. This sample stems from a study of CD8 T cells in ankylosing spondylitis. Overall study findings and caveats: Disease-linked clones, CD8+, were relatively rare in peripheral blood. The clones that were linked to disease were reported to be significantly enriched in matched synovial fluid samples from ankylosing spondylitis patients. For ankylosing spondylitis blood, a TCR beta motif of 7 or 8 highly homologous variants appeared characteristic.

Trimming removed 5 bases from V and 3 bases from J; junction bases left unmatched: 10. The germline gives CDR1 SGHTA, CDR2 FQGNSA. The CDR3 sequence is 17 residues long. Using quantitative 5'-RACE with molecular barcodes, the authors made TCR beta libraries. TCRdb ran MiXCR on the 5' RACE reads and lists one entry per CDR3 protein. The sample has about 800,000 distinct CDR3 sequences, about 12% seen once. The TCR comes from a male donor with ankylosing spondylitis. Specimen: blood, either unsorted or a sorted T cell fraction (not recorded which). This chain links TRBV7-2 with TRBJ2-3, with 11 positions matching TRBD2. This CDR3 reads CASSPDWTSGLTDTQYF. CDR3 bases: TGTGCCAGCAGCCCCGATTGGACTAGCGGGCTGACAGATACGCAGTATTTT.